This T cell receptor beta chain was recovered during a study of T cell repertoires in cytomegalovirus infection. Study in general: Epitope selection comprised recently identified HLA-C-restricted CMV epitopes and well-studied HLA-B-restricted CMV epitopes. An indication of both CMV infection and matching HLA type came from public TCR beta signatures. Overall study results and limits: Clonotypes of TCR beta that were HLA-C-restricted and CMV-specific dominated the ex vivo response. Summed public TCR beta family frequency identified CMV carriers bearing the relevant HLA.

TCRdb re-analysed the reads in MiXCR, keeping a single row per CDR3 protein. This sample has a few hundred thousand distinct CDR3 sequences; around 40% occur once, and the top ten carry 48%. This clonotype showed up many times. The antigen remains unidentified. The CDR3 runs 11 residues. Germline CDR1 is MNHEY and CDR2 is SMNVEV (reference sequence). Trimming shortened V by 5 bases and J by 2 bases, and 4 bases separated the two germline ends. V usage is TRBV27 and J usage is TRBJ2-7; D call uncertain. The source of this sequence is a human donor in good health (CMV status not recorded). Some clones in this sample may be carry-over from other donors' samples. This material consisted of cultured PBMCs, taken from culture after CMV antigen stimulation. CDR3: CASSDAYEQYF. DNA of the CDR3: TGTGCCAGCAGTGATGCCTACGAGCAGTACTTC.